Listed below are T cell receptor beta chains from one sample, sequenced in a study of response to subunit inactivated influenza vaccine. One entry per CDR3 protein results from TCRdb running MiXCR on the RT-PCR reads. This table has over 150,000 distinct CDR3 sequences, over 8.5% appearing once. The sequencing used CD8+ T cells sorted from PBMCs, collected less than 30 months after vaccination. The receptors shown here come from a man in his fifties or sixties who received an inactivated influenza vaccine. The CDR3 runs from the conserved cysteine through the conserved F or W. The D gene is left open where the match is weak. Clone size is given for some rows only: seen once, a few or many times, or a class if the clone is expanded.

clone_size d_call j_call v_call cdr3_nt cdr3_aa
few NA TRBJ2-4 TRBV5-8 TGTGCCACCCTTCGGCTGACCAAAAACATTCAGTACTTC CATLRLTKNIQYF
NA TRBD2 TRBJ2-1 TRBV29-1 TGCAGCGTTAGGACTAGCGGTTACAATGAGCAGTTCTTC CSVRTSGYNEQFF
NA NA TRBJ2-2 TRBV10-3 TGTGCCATCAGTGGTCCGGACAGTGCCGGGGAGCTGTTTTTT CAISGPDSAGELFF
many TRBD2 TRBJ2-1 TRBV14 TGTGCCAGCAGCCCGGGACTAGCGTTCGAGCAGTTCTTC CASSPGLAFEQFF
NA TRBD2 TRBJ2-3 TRBV3-1 TGTGCCAGCAGCCCCGGATTCCTTCAGCGGGAGTCAGCAGATACGCAGTATTTT CASSPGFLQRESADTQYF
few TRBD2 TRBJ2-1 TRBV6-5 TGTGCCAGCAGTTACAGTCTAGCGGGAGTACATGATGAGCAGTTCTTC CASSYSLAGVHDEQFF
few NA TRBJ2-5 TRBV7-7 TGTGCCAGCAGCTTAGGCTACACCGCCCCCGGCGGACCACAACAACAGACCCAGTACTTC CASSLGYTAPGGPQQQTQYF
NA NA TRBJ1-1 TRBV7-8 TGTGCCAGCAGCTTAGTTCAGGGAGGTGGGACTGAAGCTTTCTTT CASSLVQGGGTEAFF
NA NA TRBJ2-1 TRBV6-5 TGTGCCAGCAGTCTCCTCGGCACCCCGTCCTCCTACAATGAGCAGTTCTTC CASSLLGTPSSYNEQFF
NA TRBD1 TRBJ2-7 TRBV6-1 TGTGCCAGCAGTGACCGGGCAGGGGGCAAGAACGAGCAGTACTTC CASSDRAGGKNEQYF
many TRBD1 TRBJ2-3 TRBV9 TGTGCCAGCAGCGCTGGACAGGGGATCACAGATACGCAGTATTTT CASSAGQGITDTQYF
few NA TRBJ1-1 TRBV29-1 TGCAGCGTTCCGAGGGGGGCGGCTGAAGCTTTCTTT CSVPRGAAEAFF
NA NA TRBJ2-7 TRBV20-1 TGCAGTGCTAGAATCAGGGCAGAGAAAGAGCAGTACTTC CSARIRAEKEQYF
many TRBD2 TRBJ2-3 TRBV6-1 TGTGCCAGCAGTGAGCGATCAGGACTAGCGGGGGGCATCGCAGATACGCAGTATTTT CASSERSGLAGGIADTQYF
few NA TRBJ2-7 TRBV12-3/TRBV12-4 TGTGCCAGCAGTTTGTCGCTCTCCTACGAGCAGTACTTC CASSLSLSYEQYF
NA NA TRBJ2-7 TRBV13 TGTGCCAGCAGCGCGGGACAGCCAACCGAGCAGTACTTC CASSAGQPTEQYF
few TRBD2 TRBJ2-7 TRBV19 TGTGCCAGTAGTGTCTCGGCGGGAGAAACCTACGAGCAGTACTTC CASSVSAGETYEQYF
NA NA TRBJ2-7 TRBV4-3 TGCGCCAGCGGCCAAGATGACAGAGGTCTCTACGAGCAGTACTTC CASGQDDRGLYEQYF
NA TRBD2 TRBJ2-1 TRBV20-1 TGCAGTGCTAGGGTCCGACTGGGGACTAGCGCGGCCTCCTACAATGAGCAGTTCTTC CSARVRLGTSAASYNEQFF
many TRBD1 TRBJ1-2 TRBV12-3/TRBV12-4 TGTGCCAGCAGCATACAGGGGGCAAGTGGTGGCTACACCTTC CASSIQGASGGYTF
NA NA TRBJ2-5 TRBV13 TGTGCCAGCAGCTTTGGCGTTTCTTCGGGGACCCAGTACTTC CASSFGVSSGTQYF
many NA TRBJ2-1 TRBV24-1 TGTGCCACCAGTGATTTGGAGGGGAAGGTGAATGAGCAGTTCTTC CATSDLEGKVNEQFF
many TRBD2 TRBJ2-1 TRBV3-1 TGTGCCAGCAGCCAAAAAAGGACTCTAGCGGGGGAAGTTGAGCAGTTCTTC CASSQKRTLAGEVEQFF
NA NA TRBJ2-7 TRBV7-8 TGTGCCAGCAGCCCGGTTTCGGGATCCGAGCAGTACTTC CASSPVSGSEQYF
few NA TRBJ2-6 TRBV9 TGTGCCAGCAGCGTCTCTGGGGCCAACGTCCTGACTTTC CASSVSGANVLTF
NA TRBD2 TRBJ2-7 TRBV11-1 TGTGCCAGCAGCTCGGGACTAGCGGGAGGTTTCTACGAGCAGTACTTC CASSSGLAGGFYEQYF
few NA TRBJ2-1 TRBV6-5 TGTGCCAGCAGTTACAAGGAGGCAGGCTACAATGAGCAGTTCTTC CASSYKEAGYNEQFF
many NA TRBJ2-5 TRBV29-1 TGCAGCGTTGAAGATAACCGGGAGGGTCCACAGGGGGAGACCCAGTACTTC CSVEDNREGPQGETQYF
many TRBD2 TRBJ2-1 TRBV20-1 TGCAGTGCCCCCTTAGGGACTAGCGTAAAGAATGAGCAGTTCTTC CSAPLGTSVKNEQFF
few NA TRBJ2-2 TRBV20-1 TGCAGCGCCGAAAGGTCCGAGAACACCGGGGAGCTGTTTTTT CSAERSENTGELFF
few TRBD2 TRBJ2-1 TRBV4-3 TGCGCCAGCAGCCAAGAGATCCCGGGAGGATTTTTTGATGAGCAGTTCTTC CASSQEIPGGFFDEQFF
NA TRBD2 TRBJ2-7 TRBV7-9 TGTGCCAGCAGCTTAGGCCCTAGCGGGTCCCACGAGCAGTACTTC CASSLGPSGSHEQYF
many TRBD2 TRBJ2-7 TRBV20-1 TGCAGTGCCAGGGGACTAGCATTCCACGAGCAGTACTTC CSARGLAFHEQYF
few NA TRBJ2-1 TRBV27 TGTGCCAGCAACCCTCTGGGAGCTAGCTCCTACAATGAGCAGTTCTTC CASNPLGASSYNEQFF
few NA TRBJ1-5 TRBV2 TGTGCCAGCAGTGAAGTGGAGGGGGATAGCAATCAGCCCCAGCATTTT CASSEVEGDSNQPQHF
NA TRBD2 TRBJ2-7 TRBV7-9 TGTGCCAGCAGCCAGACTAGCGGACCAAGCTACGAGCAGTACTTC CASSQTSGPSYEQYF
many NA TRBJ2-1 TRBV7-9 TGTGCCAGCAGCTGGGGGGACTCCTACAATGAGCAGTTCTTC CASSWGDSYNEQFF
NA NA TRBJ2-1 TRBV6-1 TGTGCCAGCAGTGAAGTCTCAGCTCGTAACAATGAGCAGTTCTTC CASSEVSARNNEQFF
few TRBD1 TRBJ2-1 TRBV10-3 TGTGCCAGCCGACAGGGTAGTGGAAATGAGCAGTTCTTC CASRQGSGNEQFF
many NA TRBJ2-2 TRBV27 TGTGCCAGCAGTTTACATCGGACCGGGGAGCTGTTTTTT CASSLHRTGELFF
NA NA TRBJ1-2 TRBV4-2 TGTGCCAGCAGCCCCCGGAGAAACTATGGCTACACCTTC CASSPRRNYGYTF
NA TRBD2 TRBJ2-7 TRBV4-3 TGCGCCAGCAGCCACCTAGCGGTGGACTCCTACGAGCAGTACTTC CASSHLAVDSYEQYF
few NA TRBJ2-7 TRBV6-5 TGTGCCAGCAGTTACTCGAAAGTGGGGGGCCGATTCTACGAGCAGTACTTC CASSYSKVGGRFYEQYF
many TRBD1 TRBJ2-7 TRBV6-1 TGTGCCAGCAGCCGAAACCGGGACAGGGCCTACGAGCAGTACTTC CASSRNRDRAYEQYF
few NA TRBJ2-1 TRBV9 TGTGCCAGCAGCGACTATCCAGGGAACAATGAGCAGTTCTTC CASSDYPGNNEQFF
few NA TRBJ2-1 TRBV9 TGTGCCAGCAGCCCTCTAGGTAGCTCCCACAATGAGCAGTTCTTC CASSPLGSSHNEQFF
NA TRBD1 TRBJ2-3 TRBV5-1 TGCGCCAGCAGCCACAGGGGGCCTGAGGGAGATACGCAGTATTTT CASSHRGPEGDTQYF
NA TRBD1 TRBJ2-5 TRBV28 TGTGCCAGCAGTTTATACGGACAGGGTTTGACCCAGTACTTC CASSLYGQGLTQYF
few NA TRBJ2-7 TRBV27 TGTGCCAGCAGTTTGGGGGCAGGGCTCGAGCAGTACTTC CASSLGAGLEQYF
NA NA TRBJ2-7 TRBV7-9 TGTGCCAGCAGCCCTGCATCAATGGACACAAAGCAGTACTTC CASSPASMDTKQYF
many NA TRBJ1-5 TRBV6-2/TRBV6-3 TGTGCCAGCCAACAGTTAGCAGGGAATCAGCCCCAGCATTTT CASQQLAGNQPQHF
NA NA TRBJ1-1 TRBV20-1 TGCAGTGCTAGGGAGAGTCCTATGAACACTGAAGCTTTCTTT CSARESPMNTEAFF
many NA TRBJ2-2 TRBV5-6 TGTGCCAGCAGCTATTACACCGGGGAGCTGTTTTTT CASSYYTGELFF